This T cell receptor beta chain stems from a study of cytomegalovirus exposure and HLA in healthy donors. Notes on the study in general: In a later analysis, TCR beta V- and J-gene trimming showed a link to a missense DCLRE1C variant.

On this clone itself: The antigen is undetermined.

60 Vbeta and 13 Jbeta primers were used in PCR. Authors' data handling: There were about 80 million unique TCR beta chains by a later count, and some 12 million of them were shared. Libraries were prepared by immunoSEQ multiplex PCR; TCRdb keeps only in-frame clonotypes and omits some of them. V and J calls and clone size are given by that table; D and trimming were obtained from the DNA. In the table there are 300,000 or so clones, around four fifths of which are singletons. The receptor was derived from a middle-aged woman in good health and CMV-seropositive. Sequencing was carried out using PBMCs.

As DNA, the CDR3 is TGCAGCGAATCCGGGAGCCTAGATGGCTACACCTTC. This gives the protein CSESGSLDGYTF. The rearrangement links TRBV29-1 to TRBJ1-2; D remains ambiguous. Trimming cost V 7 bases and J 6 bases, with 15 bases left between them. Per the germline V gene, CDR1 is SQVTM and CDR2 is ANQGSEA. The CDR3 extends over 12 amino acids.